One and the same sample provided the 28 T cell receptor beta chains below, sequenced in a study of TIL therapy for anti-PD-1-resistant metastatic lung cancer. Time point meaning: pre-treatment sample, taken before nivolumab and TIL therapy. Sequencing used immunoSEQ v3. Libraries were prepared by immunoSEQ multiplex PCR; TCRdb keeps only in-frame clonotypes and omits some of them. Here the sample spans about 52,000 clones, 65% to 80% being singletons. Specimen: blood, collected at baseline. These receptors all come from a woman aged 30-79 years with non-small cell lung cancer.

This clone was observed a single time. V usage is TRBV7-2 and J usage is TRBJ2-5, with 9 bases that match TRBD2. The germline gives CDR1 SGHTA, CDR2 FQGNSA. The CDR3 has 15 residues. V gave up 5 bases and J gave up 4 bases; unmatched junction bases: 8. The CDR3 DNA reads TGTGCCAGCAGCCTCCAAGCGGGAGGAGGAGAGACCCAGTACTTC. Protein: CASSLQAGGGETQYF.

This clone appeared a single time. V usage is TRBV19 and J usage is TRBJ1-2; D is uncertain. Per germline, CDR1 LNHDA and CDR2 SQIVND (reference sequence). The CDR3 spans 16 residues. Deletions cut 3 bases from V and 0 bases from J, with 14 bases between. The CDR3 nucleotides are TGTGCCAGTAGTATTTTTATCGGGATTACTAACTATGGCTACACCTTC. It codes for CASSIFIGITNYGYTF.

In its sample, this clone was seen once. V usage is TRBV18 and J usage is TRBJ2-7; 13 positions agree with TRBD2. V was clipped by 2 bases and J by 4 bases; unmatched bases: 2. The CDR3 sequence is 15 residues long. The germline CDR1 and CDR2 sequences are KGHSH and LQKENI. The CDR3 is CASSPKLAGGYEQYF. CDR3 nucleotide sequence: TGTGCCAGCTCACCAAAACTAGCGGGGGGGTACGAGCAGTACTTC.

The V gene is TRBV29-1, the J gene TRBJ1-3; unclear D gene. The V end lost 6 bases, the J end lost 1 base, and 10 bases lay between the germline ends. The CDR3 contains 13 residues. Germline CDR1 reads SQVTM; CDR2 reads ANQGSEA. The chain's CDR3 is CSVREPSGNTIYF. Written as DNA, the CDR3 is TGCAGCGTCCGTGAACCATCTGGAAACACCATATATTTT.

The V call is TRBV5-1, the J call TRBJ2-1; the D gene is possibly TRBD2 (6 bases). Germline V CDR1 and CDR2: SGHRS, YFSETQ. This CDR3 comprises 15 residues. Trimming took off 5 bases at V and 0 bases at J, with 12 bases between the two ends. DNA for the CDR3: TGCGCCAGCAGTAAACTAGCCAACTCCTACAATGAGCAGTTCTTC. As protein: CASSKLANSYNEQFF.

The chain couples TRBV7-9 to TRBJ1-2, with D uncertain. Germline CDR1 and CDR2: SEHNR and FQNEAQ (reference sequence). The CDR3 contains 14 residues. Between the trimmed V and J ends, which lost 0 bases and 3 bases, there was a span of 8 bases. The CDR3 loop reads CASSLANGDYGYTF. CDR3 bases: TGTGCCAGCAGCTTAGCGAACGGGGACTATGGCTACACCTTC.

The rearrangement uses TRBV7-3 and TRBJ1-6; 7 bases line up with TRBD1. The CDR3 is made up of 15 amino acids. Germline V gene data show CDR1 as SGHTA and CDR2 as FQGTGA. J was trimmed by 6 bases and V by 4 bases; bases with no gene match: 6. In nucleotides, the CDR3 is TGTGCCAGCAGCTCTTCAGGGACAGCTAATTCACCCCTCCACTTT. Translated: CASSSSGTANSPLHF.

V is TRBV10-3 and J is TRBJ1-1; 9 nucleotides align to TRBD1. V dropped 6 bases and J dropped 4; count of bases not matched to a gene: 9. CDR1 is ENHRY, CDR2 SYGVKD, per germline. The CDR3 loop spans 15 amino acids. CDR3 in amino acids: CAIRVDRGMGTEAFF. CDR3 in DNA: TGTGCCATCAGGGTGGACAGGGGTATGGGCACTGAAGCTTTCTTT.

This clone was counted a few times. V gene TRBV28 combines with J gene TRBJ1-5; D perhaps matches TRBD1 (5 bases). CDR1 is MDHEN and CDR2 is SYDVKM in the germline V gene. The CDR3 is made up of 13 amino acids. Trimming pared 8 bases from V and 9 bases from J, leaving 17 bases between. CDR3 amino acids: CASLWGRFGPQHF. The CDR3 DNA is TGTGCCAGCCTTTGGGGGAGGTTTGGGCCCCAGCATTTT.

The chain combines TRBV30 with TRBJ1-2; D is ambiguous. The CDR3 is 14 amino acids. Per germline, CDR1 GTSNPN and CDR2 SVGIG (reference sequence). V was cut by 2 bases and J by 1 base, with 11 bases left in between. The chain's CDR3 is CAWSPRGLNYGYTF. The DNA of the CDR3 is TGTGCCTGGAGTCCCCGCGGACTTAACTATGGCTACACCTTC. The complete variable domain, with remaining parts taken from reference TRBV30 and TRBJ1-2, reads SQTIHQWPATLVQPVGSPLSLECTVEGTSNPNLYWYRQAAGRGLQLLFYSVGIGQISSEVPQNLSASRPQDRQFILSSKKLLLSDSGFYLCAWSPRGLNYGYTFGSGTRLTVV.

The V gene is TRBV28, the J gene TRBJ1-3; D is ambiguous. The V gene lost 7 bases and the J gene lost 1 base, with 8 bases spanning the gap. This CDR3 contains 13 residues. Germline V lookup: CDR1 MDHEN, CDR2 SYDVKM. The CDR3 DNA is TGTGCCAGCATAGATAGTTCTGGAAACACCATATATTTT. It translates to CASIDSSGNTIYF.

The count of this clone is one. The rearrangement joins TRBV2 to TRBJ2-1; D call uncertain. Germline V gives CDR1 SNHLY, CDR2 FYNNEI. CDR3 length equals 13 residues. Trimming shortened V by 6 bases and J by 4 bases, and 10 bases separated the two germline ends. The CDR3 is CASSPDGYNEQFF. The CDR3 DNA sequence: TGTGCCAGCAGCCCGGACGGGTACAATGAGCAGTTCTTC.

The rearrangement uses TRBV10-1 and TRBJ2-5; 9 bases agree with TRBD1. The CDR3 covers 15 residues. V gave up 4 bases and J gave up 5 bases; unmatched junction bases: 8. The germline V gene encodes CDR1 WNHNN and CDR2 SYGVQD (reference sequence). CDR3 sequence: CASSVDRGPGETQYF. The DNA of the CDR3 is TGCGCCAGCAGTGTGGACAGGGGTCCGGGGGAGACCCAGTACTTC.

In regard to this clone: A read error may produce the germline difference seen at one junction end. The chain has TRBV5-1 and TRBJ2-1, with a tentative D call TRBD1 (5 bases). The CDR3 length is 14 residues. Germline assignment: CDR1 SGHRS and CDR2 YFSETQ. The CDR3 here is CATSWGSRYNEQFF. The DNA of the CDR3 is TGTGCCACCTCCTGGGGCAGCAGATACAATGAGCAGTTCTTC.

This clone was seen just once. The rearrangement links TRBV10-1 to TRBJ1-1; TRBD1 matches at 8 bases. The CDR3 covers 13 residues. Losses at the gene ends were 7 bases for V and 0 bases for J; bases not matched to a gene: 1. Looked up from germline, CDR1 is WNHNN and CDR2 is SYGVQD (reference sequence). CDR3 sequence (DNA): TGCGCCAGCAAGACAGGGGTGAACACTGAAGCTTTCTTT. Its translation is CASKTGVNTEAFF.

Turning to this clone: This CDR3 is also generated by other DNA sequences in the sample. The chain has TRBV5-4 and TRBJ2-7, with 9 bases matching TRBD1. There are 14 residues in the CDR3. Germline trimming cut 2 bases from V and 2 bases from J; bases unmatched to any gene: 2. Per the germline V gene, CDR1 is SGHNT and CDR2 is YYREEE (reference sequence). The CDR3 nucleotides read TGTGCCAGCAGCTTACAGGGGGCCCCCTACGAGCAGTACTTC. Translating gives CASSLQGAPYEQYF.

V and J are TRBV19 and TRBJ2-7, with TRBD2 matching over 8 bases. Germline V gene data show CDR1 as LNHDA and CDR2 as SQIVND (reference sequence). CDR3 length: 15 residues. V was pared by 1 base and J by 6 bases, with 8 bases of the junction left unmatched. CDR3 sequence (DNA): TGTGCCAGTAGTATAGTTGGGAGCGGGAGCGGCGAGCAGTACTTC. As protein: CASSIVGSGSGEQYF.

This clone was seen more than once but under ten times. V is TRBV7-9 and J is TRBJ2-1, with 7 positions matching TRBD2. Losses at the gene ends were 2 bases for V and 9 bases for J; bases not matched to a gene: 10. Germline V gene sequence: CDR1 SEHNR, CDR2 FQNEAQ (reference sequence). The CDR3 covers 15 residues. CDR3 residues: CASSLSSSGGSEQFF. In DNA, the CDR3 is TGTGCCAGCAGCTTATCGTCTAGCGGAGGGAGTGAGCAGTTCTTC.

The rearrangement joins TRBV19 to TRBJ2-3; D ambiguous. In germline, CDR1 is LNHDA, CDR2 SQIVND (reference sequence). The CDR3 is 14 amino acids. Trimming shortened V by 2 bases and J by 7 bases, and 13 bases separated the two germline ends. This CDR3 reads CASSISLGINTQYF. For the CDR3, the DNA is TGTGCCAGTAGTATATCCCTAGGGATTAATACGCAGTATTTT. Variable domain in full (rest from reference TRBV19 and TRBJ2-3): DGGITQSPKYLFRKEGQNVTLSCEQNLNHDAMYWYRQDPGQGLRLIYYSQIVNDFQKGDIAEGYSVSREKKESFPLTVTSAQKNPTAFYLCASSISLGINTQYFGPGTRLTVL.

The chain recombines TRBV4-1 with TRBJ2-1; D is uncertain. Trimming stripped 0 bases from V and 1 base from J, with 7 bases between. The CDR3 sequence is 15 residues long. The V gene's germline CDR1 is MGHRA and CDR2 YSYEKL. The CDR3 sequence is CASSQEKFSYNEQFF. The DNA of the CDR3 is TGCGCCAGCAGCCAAGAGAAGTTTTCCTACAATGAGCAGTTCTTC.

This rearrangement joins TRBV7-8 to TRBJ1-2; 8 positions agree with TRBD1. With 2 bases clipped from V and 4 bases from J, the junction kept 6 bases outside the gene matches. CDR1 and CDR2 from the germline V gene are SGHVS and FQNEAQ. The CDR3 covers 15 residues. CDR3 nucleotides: TGTGCCAGCAGCTTATCCAGGACAGGGTCCTATGGCTACACCTTC. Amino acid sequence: CASSLSRTGSYGYTF.

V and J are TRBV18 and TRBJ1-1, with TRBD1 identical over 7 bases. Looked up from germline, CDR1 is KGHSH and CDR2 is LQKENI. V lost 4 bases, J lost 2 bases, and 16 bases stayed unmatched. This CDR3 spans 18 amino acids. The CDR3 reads CASSRFSVRQGSNTEAFF. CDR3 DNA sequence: TGTGCCAGCTCACGATTCTCGGTTAGACAGGGCAGTAACACTGAAGCTTTCTTT.

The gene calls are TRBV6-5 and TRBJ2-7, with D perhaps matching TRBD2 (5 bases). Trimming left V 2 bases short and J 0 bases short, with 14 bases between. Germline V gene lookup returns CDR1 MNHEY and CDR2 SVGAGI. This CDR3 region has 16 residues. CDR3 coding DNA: TGTGCCAGCAGTTACGACTATACTACCAGCTCCTACGAGCAGTACTTC. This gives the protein CASSYDYTTSSYEQYF.

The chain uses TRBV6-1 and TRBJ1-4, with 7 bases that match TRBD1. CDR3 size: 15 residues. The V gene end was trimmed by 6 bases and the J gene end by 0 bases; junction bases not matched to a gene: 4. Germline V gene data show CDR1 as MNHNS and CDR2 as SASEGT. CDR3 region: CASSRQGATNEKLFF. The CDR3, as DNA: TGTGCCAGCAGCAGACAGGGTGCAACTAATGAAAAACTGTTTTTT.

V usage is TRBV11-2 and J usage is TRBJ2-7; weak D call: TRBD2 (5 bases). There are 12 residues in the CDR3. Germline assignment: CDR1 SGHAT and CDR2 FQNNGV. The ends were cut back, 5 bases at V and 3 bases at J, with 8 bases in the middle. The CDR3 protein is CASSPRGYEQYF. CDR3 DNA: TGTGCCAGCAGCCCTCGGGGCTACGAGCAGTACTTC. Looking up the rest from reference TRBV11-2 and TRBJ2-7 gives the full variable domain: EAGVAQSPRYKIIEKRQSVAFWCNPISGHATLYWYQQILGQGPKLLIQFQNNGVVDDSQLPKDRFSAERLKGVDSTLKIQPAKLEDSAVYLCASSPRGYEQYFGPGTRLTVT.

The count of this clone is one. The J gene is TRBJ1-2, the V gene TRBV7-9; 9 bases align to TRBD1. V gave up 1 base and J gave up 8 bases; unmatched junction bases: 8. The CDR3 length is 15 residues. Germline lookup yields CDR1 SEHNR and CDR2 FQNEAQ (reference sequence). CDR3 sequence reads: CASSLGDRDLRGYTF. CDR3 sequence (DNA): TGTGCCAGCAGCTTAGGGGACAGGGATTTACGGGGCTACACCTTC. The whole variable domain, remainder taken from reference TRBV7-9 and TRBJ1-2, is DTGVSQNPRHKITKRGQNVTFRCDPISEHNRLYWYRQTLGQGPEFLTYFQNEAQLEKSRLLSDRFSAERPKGSFSTLEIQRTEQGDSAMYLCASSLGDRDLRGYTFGSGTRLTVV.

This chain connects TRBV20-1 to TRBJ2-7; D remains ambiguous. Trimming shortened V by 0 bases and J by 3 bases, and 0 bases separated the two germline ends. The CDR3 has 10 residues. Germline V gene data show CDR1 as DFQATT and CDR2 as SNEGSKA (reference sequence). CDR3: CSARDYEQYF. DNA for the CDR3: TGCAGTGCTAGAGACTACGAGCAGTACTTC.

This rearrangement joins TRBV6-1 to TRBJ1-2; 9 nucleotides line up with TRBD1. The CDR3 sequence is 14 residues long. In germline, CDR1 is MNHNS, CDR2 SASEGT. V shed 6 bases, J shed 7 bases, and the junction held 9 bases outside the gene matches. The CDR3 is CASSYRDRVLGYTF. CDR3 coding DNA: TGTGCCAGCAGCTACCGGGACAGGGTTCTTGGCTACACCTTC.